A selection of T cell receptor beta chains follows, all from one sample in a study of T cell clonotyping in hematopoietic cell transplantation. The protocol was immunoSEQ multiplex PCR, while the TCRdb copy is restricted to in-frame clones and leaves out a portion. The repertoire consists of about 36,000 clones, with approximately 88% occurring once and the leading ten covering nearly 2%. Sequencing was performed on peripheral blood mononuclear cells. These receptors originate from a woman in her 40s in good health. Some clones in this sample may be carry-over from other donors' samples. The CDR3 runs from the conserved cysteine through the conserved F or W. The D gene is left open where the match is weak. Clone size appears in some rows only: once, few, many, or a class for an expanded clone.

D gene | clone size | J gene | V gene | CDR3 protein | CDR3 DNA
NA | NA | TRBJ2-6 | TRBV9 | CASSYLRGPGANVLTF | TGTGCCAGCAGCTACCTTCGGGGGCCTGGGGCCAACGTCCTGACTTTC
NA | NA | TRBJ2-2 | TRBV19 | CASRDRSVLFF | TGTGCCAGCAGGGACCGATCGGTGCTGTTTTTT
NA | NA | TRBJ1-4 | TRBV30 | CAWSRGNNEKLFF | TGTGCCTGGAGTCGAGGGAATAATGAAAAACTGTTTTTT
NA | NA | TRBJ1-2 | TRBV11-2 | CASSPGQLYGYTF | TGTGCCAGCAGCCCCGGGCAGCTCTATGGCTACACCTTC
TRBD2 | NA | TRBJ2-5 | TRBV30 | CAWSPSGMETQYF | TGTGCCTGGAGCCCTAGCGGGATGGAGACCCAGTACTTC
NA | NA | TRBJ2-3 | TRBV5-1 | CASRDSDVGTQYF | TGCGCCAGCAGGGACAGCGATGTCGGTACGCAGTATTTT
NA | NA | TRBJ1-2 | TRBV5-1 | CASRRDTNYGYTF | TGCGCCAGCAGAAGGGACACTAACTATGGCTACACCTTC
NA | NA | TRBJ1-4 | TRBV28 | CASSSSDWSSFF | TGTGCCAGCAGTTCCTCCGACTGGAGTTCGTTTTTT
TRBD2 | NA | TRBJ2-1 | TRBV30 | CAWTSAGVSYNEQFF | TGTGCCTGGACGTCGGCGGGAGTCTCCTACAATGAGCAGTTCTTC
NA | few | TRBJ2-2 | TRBV30 | CAWGGRGQDNTGELFF | TGTGCCTGGGGGGGTCGGGGCCAAGACAACACCGGGGAGCTGTTTTTT
NA | NA | TRBJ1-5 | TRBV20-1 | CSAADRQPQHF | TGCAGTGCTGCCGATCGGCAGCCCCAGCATTTT